This passage covers 14 T cell receptor beta chains from one sample sequenced in a study of graft-versus-host responses after intestinal transplantation. This table comes from immunoSEQ multiplex PCR, and its TCRdb copy is limited to in-frame clones, with some not included. The sample consists of 12,000 or so clones, approximately 90% of them appearing once. Time point of the sample: postoperative day 105 after intestinal transplantation (dayNNNN = postoperative day). This specimen consisted of PBMCs, obtained 105 days after intestinal transplantation. The origin of the receptors is a human patient who received an intestinal transplant, so some T cells may come from the graft donor.

V usage is TRBV19 and J usage is TRBJ1-3; maybe TRBD1 (6 bases). Trimming cost V 5 bases and J 4 bases, with 15 bases left between them. Germline lookup yields CDR1 LNHDA and CDR2 SQIVND (reference sequence). The CDR3 has 15 residues. As DNA, the CDR3 is TGTGCCAGTAGTCAGACAGGTCAACCCGGAAACACCATATATTTT. Encoded protein: CASSQTGQPGNTIYF.

The chain has TRBV6-6 and TRBJ2-7; the D gene is possibly TRBD2 (6 bases). Germline lookup yields CDR1 MNHNY and CDR2 SVGAGI (reference sequence). Between the trimmed V and J ends, which lost 2 bases and 5 bases, there was a span of 19 bases. The CDR3 is made up of 16 amino acids. CDR3 residues: CASSYGEPGGGNEQYF. For the CDR3, the DNA is TGTGCCAGCAGTTACGGGGAACCGGGTGGGGGGAACGAGCAGTACTTC.

This clone was detected only once. This chain links TRBV7-9 with TRBJ2-3; 9 positions match TRBD2. Germline values: CDR1 SEHNR, CDR2 FQNEAQ (reference sequence). This CDR3 has 14 amino acids. Trimming took 5 bases from V and 6 from J; bases not matched to a gene: 6. Here the CDR3 reads CASSHSGSDDTQYF. The CDR3 region has the DNA TGTGCCAGCAGCCATAGCGGGAGTGACGATACGCAGTATTTT.

This clone was recorded once. The chain is built from TRBV27 and TRBJ2-7; D is tentatively TRBD1 or TRBD2 (5 bases each). V lost 4 bases, J lost 6 bases, and 16 bases lay in between. CDR1 and CDR2 (germline): MNHEY, SMNVEV (reference sequence). This CDR3 is 14 amino acids long. Written as DNA, the CDR3 is TGTGCCAGCAGTTCCGGGGACCTCATGGGCGAGCAGTACTTC. This codes for CASSSGDLMGEQYF.

This clone was seen once. V gene TRBV5-6 combines with J gene TRBJ2-2, with TRBD1 matching 11 bases. Germline V gives CDR1 SGHDT, CDR2 YYEEEE. The CDR3 contains 18 residues. With 2 bases clipped from V and 5 bases from J, the junction kept 11 bases outside the gene matches. Here the CDR3 reads CASSFLPLGTGGTGELFF. Written as DNA, the CDR3 is TGTGCCAGCAGCTTTTTGCCGCTTGGGACAGGGGGAACCGGGGAGCTGTTTTTT.

This chain joins TRBV2 and TRBJ1-1; D perhaps matches TRBD1 (6 bases). CDR1 and CDR2 from the germline V gene are SNHLY and FYNNEI. V shed 7 bases and J shed 4 bases, with 10 bases lying between them. The CDR3 loop spans 12 amino acids. CDR3 sequence (DNA): TGTGCCAGCACCCTAGGGGGCACTGAAGCTTTCTTT. Protein product: CASTLGGTEAFF.

V gene TRBV11-2 combines with J gene TRBJ2-1; TRBD1 matches 8 bases. The CDR3 totals 13 residues. The V gene end was trimmed by 4 bases and the J gene end by 7 bases; junction bases not matched to a gene: 3. In germline, CDR1 is SGHAT, CDR2 FQNNGV. CDR3 protein: CASSSTGDNEQFF. The CDR3 DNA reads TGTGCCAGCAGCTCGACAGGGGATAATGAGCAGTTCTTC.

The genes are TRBV7-6 and TRBJ2-2; TRBD1 might be the D (6 bases). The V gene's germline CDR1 is SGHVS and CDR2 FNYEAQ. With 4 bases removed from V and 2 bases from J, the gap between germline ends came to 14 bases. There are 16 residues in the CDR3. The CDR3 is CASSSQAGTNTGELFF. The CDR3 DNA reads as TGTGCCAGCAGCTCCCAGGCCGGGACAAACACCGGGGAGCTGTTTTTT.

V is TRBV27 and J is TRBJ2-5; no firm D call. This CDR3 comprises 13 residues. The germline CDR1 and CDR2 sequences are MNHEY and SMNVEV (reference sequence). V dropped 2 bases and J dropped 5 bases, with 9 bases sitting between them. Here the CDR3 DNA reads TGTGCCAGCAGTTTAGGCCCCCAGGAGACCCAGTACTTC. Translation gives CASSLGPQETQYF.

The count of this clone is one. The chain joins TRBV7-6 to TRBJ2-1; 7 bases map to TRBD2. Germline assignment: CDR1 SGHVS and CDR2 FNYEAQ. Trimming at V came to 4 bases and at J to 8 bases, leaving 11 bases not matched to a gene. This CDR3 comprises 15 residues. The CDR3 region is CASSSGRGLEDEQFF. The CDR3 bases are TGTGCCAGCAGCTCGGGGAGGGGACTCGAGGATGAGCAGTTCTTC.

This clone was recorded once. The rearrangement uses TRBV4-1 and TRBJ2-2, with D possibly being TRBD2 (5 bases). Germline V gene lookup returns CDR1 MGHRA and CDR2 YSYEKL. The CDR3 length is 21 residues. V was shortened by 3 bases and J by 2 bases, with 28 bases between the two germline ends. CDR3 region: CASSHAPLLERTKSNTGELFF. DNA of the CDR3: TGCGCCAGCAGCCACGCTCCCCTCCTCGAGCGGACCAAATCAAACACCGGGGAGCTGTTTTTT.

The chain recombines TRBV9 with TRBJ2-2; no definite D call. Germline CDR1 reads SGDLS; CDR2 reads YYNGEE. The CDR3 runs to 17 residues. Trimming stripped 4 bases from V and 2 bases from J, with 18 bases between. The CDR3 sequence: CASSPSVPVTNTGELFF. In nucleotides, the CDR3 is TGTGCCAGCAGCCCCTCCGTGCCCGTAACCAACACCGGGGAGCTGTTTTTT.

The gene calls are TRBV27 and TRBJ1-1; TRBD1 agrees at 9 bases. The V and J ends lost 5 bases and 1 base, in that order; junction bases with no gene match: 17. The CDR3 has 19 amino acids. Germline CDR1 MNHEY, CDR2 SMNVEV (reference sequence). Written as DNA, the CDR3 is TGTGCCAGCAGTCGGATGTACCGGGACAGGGCAGCCTCGAACACTGAAGCTTTCTTT. Translated, it gives CASSRMYRDRAASNTEAFF.

There are a few counts of this clone. Other DNA variants within this sample encode the same CDR3. The genes are TRBV2 and TRBJ1-2; a weak D match, TRBD1 (5 bases). V lost 7 bases to trimming and J lost 5 bases, with 11 bases between them. Germline CDR1 SNHLY, CDR2 FYNNEI. The CDR3 length is 12 residues. The CDR3 nucleotides read TGTGCCAGCAACCTGGGGCGTTATGGCTACACCTTC. It codes for CASNLGRYGYTF.